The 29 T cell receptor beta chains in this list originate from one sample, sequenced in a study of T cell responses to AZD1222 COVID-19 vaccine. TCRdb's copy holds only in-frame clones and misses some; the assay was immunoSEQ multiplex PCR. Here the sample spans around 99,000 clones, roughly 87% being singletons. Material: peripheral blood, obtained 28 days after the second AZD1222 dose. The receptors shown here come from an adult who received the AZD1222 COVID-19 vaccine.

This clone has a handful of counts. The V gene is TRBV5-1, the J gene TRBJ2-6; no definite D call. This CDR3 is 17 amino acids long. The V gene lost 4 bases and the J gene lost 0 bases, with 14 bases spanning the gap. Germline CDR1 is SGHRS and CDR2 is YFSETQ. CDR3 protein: CASSLASFRSGANVLTF. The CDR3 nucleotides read TGCGCCAGCAGCCTCGCCTCATTCCGCTCTGGGGCCAACGTCCTGACTTTC. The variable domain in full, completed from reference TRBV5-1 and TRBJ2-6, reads KAGVTQTPRYLIKTRGQQVTLSCSPISGHRSVSWYQQTPGQGLQFLFEYFSETQRNKGNFPGRFSGRQFSNSRSEMNVSTLELGDSALYLCASSLASFRSGANVLTFGAGSRLTVL.

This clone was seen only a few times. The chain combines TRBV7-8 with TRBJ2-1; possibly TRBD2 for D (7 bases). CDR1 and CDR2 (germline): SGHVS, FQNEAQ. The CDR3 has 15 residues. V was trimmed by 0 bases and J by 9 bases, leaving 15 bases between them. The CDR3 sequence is CASSLAGGPLGEQFF. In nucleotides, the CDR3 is TGTGCCAGCAGCTTAGCGGGGGGGCCTCTGGGTGAGCAGTTCTTC.

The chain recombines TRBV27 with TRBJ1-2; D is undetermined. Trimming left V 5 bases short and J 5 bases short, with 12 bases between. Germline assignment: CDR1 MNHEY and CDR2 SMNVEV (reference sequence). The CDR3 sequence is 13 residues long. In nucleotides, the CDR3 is TGTGCCAGCAGTCGGGAGCCGGGATATGGCTACACCTTC. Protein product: CASSREPGYGYTF.

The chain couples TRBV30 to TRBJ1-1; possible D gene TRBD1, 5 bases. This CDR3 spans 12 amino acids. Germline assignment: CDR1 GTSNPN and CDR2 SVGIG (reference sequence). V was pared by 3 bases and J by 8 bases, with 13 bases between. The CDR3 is CAWRSEGVEAFF. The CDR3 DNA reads TGTGCCTGGAGGTCCGAAGGGGTAGAAGCTTTCTTT. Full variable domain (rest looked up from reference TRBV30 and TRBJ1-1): SQTIHQWPATLVQPVGSPLSLECTVEGTSNPNLYWYRQAAGRGLQLLFYSVGIGQISSEVPQNLSASRPQDRQFILSSKKLLLSDSGFYLCAWRSEGVEAFFGQGTRLTVV.

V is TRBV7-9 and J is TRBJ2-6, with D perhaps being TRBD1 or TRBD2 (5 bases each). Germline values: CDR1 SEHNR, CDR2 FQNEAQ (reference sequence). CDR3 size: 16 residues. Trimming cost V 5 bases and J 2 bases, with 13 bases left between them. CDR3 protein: CASSPKVGAGANVLTF. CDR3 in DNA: TGTGCCAGCAGCCCCAAAGTGGGGGCTGGGGCCAACGTCCTGACTTTC.

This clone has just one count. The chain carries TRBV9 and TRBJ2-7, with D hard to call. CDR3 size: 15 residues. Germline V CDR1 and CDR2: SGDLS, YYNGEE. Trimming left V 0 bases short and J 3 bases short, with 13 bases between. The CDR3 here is CASSVGANWNYEQYF. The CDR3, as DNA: TGTGCCAGCAGCGTAGGGGCCAATTGGAACTACGAGCAGTACTTC.

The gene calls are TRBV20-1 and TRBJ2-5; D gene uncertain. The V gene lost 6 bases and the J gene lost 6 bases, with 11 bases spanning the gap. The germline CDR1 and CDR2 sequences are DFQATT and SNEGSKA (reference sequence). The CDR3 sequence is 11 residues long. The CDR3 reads CSAWAVKTQYF. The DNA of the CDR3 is TGCAGTGCCTGGGCGGTCAAGACCCAGTACTTC.

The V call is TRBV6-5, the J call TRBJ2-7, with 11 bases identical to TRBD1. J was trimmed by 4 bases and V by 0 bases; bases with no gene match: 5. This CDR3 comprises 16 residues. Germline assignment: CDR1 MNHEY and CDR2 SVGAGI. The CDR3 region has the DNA TGTGCCAGCAGTTACTCCAGGGACAGGGGGGAGTACGAGCAGTACTTC. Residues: CASSYSRDRGEYEQYF.

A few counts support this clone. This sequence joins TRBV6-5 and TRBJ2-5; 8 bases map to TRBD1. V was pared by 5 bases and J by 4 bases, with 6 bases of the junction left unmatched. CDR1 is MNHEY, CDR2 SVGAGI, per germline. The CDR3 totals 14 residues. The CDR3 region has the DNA TGTGCCAGCAGTACTGGACAGGGAGGAGAGACCCAGTACTTC. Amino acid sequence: CASSTGQGGETQYF.

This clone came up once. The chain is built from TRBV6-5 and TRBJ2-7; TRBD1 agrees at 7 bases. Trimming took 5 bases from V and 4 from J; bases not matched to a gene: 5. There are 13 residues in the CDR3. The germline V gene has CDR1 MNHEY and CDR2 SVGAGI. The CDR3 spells CASSRTGIYEQYF. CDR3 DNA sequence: TGTGCCAGCAGTCGGACAGGAATATACGAGCAGTACTTC.

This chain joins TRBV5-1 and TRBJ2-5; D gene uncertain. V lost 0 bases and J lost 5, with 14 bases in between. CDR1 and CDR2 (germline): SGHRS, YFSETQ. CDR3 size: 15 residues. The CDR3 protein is CASSLGQVRTETQYF. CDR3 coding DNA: TGCGCCAGCAGCTTGGGTCAGGTTAGGACCGAGACCCAGTACTTC.

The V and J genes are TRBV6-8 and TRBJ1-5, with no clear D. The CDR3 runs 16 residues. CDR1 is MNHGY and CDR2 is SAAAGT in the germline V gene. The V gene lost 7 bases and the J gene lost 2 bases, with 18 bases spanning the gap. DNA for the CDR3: TGTGCCAGCACCGAACCGGCCCACCTTCGCAATCAGCCCCAGCATTTT. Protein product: CASTEPAHLRNQPQHF.

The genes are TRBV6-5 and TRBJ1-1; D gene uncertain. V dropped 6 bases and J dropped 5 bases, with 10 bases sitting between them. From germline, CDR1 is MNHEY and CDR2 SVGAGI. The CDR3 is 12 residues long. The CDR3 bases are TGTGCCAGCAGCTCATTGGGGACTGAAGCTTTCTTT. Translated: CASSSLGTEAFF.

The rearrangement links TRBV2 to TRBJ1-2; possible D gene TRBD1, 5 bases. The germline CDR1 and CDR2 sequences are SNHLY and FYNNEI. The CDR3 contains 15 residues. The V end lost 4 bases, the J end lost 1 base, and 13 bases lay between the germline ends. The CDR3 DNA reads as TGTGCCAGCAGTGGACAGACAGAATTTAACTATGGCTACACCTTC. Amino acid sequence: CASSGQTEFNYGYTF.

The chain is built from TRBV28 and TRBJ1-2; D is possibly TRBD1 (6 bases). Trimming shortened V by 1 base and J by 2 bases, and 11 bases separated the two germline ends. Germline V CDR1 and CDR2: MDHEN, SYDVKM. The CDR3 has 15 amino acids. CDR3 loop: CASSLSGGLNYGYTF. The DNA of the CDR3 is TGTGCCAGCAGTTTATCCGGGGGCTTGAACTATGGCTACACCTTC.

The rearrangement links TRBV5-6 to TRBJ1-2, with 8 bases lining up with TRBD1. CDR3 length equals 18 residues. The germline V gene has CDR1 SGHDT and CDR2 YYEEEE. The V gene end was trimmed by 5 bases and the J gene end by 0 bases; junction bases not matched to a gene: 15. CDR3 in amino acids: CASREVTGDPRTNYGYTF. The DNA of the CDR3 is TGTGCCAGCAGGGAGGTGACAGGGGATCCAAGGACTAACTATGGCTACACCTTC.

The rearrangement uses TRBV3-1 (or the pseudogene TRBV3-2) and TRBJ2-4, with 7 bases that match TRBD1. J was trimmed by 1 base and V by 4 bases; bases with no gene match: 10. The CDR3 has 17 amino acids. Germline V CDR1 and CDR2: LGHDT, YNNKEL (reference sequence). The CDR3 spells CASSPGQAHGAKNIQYF. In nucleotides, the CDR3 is TGTGCCAGCAGCCCCGGACAGGCCCACGGTGCCAAAAACATTCAGTACTTC.

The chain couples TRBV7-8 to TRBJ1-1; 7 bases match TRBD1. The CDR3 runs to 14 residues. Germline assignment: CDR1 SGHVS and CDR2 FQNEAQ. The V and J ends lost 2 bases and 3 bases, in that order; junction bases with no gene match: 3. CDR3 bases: TGTGCCAGCAGCTTATCGGGACAGCACACTGAAGCTTTCTTT. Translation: CASSLSGQHTEAFF.

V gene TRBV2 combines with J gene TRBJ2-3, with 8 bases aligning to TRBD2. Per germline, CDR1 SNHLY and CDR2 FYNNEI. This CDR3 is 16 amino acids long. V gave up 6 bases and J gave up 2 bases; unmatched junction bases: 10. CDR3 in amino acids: CASSRGLASNTDTQYF. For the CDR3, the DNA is TGTGCCAGCAGCCGCGGACTAGCCTCAAACACAGATACGCAGTATTTT. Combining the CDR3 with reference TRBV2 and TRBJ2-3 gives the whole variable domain EPEVTQTPSHQVTQMGQEVILRCVPISNHLYFYWYRQILGQKVEFLVSFYNNEISEKSEIFDDQFSVERPDGSNFTLKIRSTKLEDSAMYFCASSRGLASNTDTQYFGPGTRLTVL.

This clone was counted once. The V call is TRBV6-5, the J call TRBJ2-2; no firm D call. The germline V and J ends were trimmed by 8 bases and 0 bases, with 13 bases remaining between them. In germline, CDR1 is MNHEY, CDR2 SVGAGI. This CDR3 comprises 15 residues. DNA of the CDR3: TGTGCCAGCGGCTTTGAGCACTCGAACACCGGGGAGCTGTTTTTT. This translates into CASGFEHSNTGELFF.

CDR3 region: CASSARVGGYLGEQFF. The CDR3 nucleotides are TGTGCCAGCAGCGCAAGGGTGGGGGGCTACCTCGGTGAGCAGTTCTTC. The rearrangement joins TRBV14 to TRBJ2-1; D may correspond to TRBD1 or TRBD2 (6 bases each). The germline CDR1 and CDR2 sequences are SGHDN and FVKESK. The CDR3 is 16 residues long. Deletions cut 5 bases from V and 9 bases from J, with 23 bases between.

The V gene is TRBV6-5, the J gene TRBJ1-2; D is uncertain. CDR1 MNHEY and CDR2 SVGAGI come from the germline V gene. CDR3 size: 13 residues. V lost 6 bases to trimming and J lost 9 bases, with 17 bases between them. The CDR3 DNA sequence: TGTGCCAGCAGGACTGTGATGGAGTATAGCTACACCTTC. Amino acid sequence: CASRTVMEYSYTF.

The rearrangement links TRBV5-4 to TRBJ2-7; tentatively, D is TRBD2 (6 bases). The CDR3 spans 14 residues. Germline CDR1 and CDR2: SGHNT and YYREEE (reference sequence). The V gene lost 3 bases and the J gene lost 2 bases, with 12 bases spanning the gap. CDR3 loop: CASSWPGETYEQYF. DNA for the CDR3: TGTGCCAGCAGCTGGCCGGGGGAGACCTACGAGCAGTACTTC.

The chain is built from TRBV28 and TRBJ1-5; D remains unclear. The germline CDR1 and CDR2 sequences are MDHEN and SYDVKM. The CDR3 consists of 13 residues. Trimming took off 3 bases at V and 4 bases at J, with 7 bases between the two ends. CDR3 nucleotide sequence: TGTGCCAGCAGTTTTACGGTAAATCAGCCCCAGCATTTT. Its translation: CASSFTVNQPQHF.

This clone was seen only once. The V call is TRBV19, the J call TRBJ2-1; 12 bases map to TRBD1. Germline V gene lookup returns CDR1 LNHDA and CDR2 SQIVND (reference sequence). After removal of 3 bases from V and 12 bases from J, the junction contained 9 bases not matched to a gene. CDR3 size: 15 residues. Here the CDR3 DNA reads TGTGCCAGTAGTATTGGGACAGGGGGCTCTAATTGGCAGTTCTTC. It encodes CASSIGTGGSNWQFF.

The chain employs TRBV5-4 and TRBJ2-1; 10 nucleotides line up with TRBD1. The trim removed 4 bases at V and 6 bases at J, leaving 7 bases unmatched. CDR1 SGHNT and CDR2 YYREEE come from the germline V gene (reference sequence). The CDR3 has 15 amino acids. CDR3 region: CASSQTGGEGNEQFF. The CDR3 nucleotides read TGTGCCAGCAGCCAGACAGGGGGCGAGGGCAATGAGCAGTTCTTC.

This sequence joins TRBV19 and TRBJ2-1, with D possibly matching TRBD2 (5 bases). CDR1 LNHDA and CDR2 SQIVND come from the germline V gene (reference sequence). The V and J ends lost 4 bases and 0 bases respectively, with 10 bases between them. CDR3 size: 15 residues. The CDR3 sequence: CASSRPGVSYNEQFF. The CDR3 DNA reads TGTGCCAGTAGTAGGCCCGGGGTCTCCTACAATGAGCAGTTCTTC.

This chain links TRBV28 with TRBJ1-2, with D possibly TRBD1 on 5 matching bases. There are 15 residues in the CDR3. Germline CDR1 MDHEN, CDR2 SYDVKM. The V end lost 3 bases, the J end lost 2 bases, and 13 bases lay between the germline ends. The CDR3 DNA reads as TGTGCCAGCAGTTTCCTACCTTGGGACAACTATGGCTACACCTTC. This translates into CASSFLPWDNYGYTF.

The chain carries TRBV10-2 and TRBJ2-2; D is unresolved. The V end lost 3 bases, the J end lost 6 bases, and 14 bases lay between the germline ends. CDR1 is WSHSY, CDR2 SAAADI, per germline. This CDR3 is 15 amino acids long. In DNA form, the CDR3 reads TGCGCCAGCAGTGATGTGGGTATCGGGCCCGGGGAGCTGTTTTTT. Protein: CASSDVGIGPGELFF.